This T cell receptor beta chain was retrieved from a study of blood T cell repertoires in COVID-19. Profiling relied on immunoSEQ multiplex PCR, and the TCRdb table lists in-frame clones only, not all of them. The sample yields 30,000 to 40,000 clones, approximately 80% seen once. V was pared by 5 bases and J by 1 base, with 11 bases between. CDR1 is MNHEY, CDR2 SVGAGI, per germline. The CDR3 has 14 amino acids. This clone is a singleton in its sample. The V and J genes are TRBV6-5 and TRBJ2-5; D is ambiguous. The sequence came from a man aged 55 to 69 with COVID-19, enrolled during active disease. Sequences were obtained from peripheral blood. Here the CDR3 reads CASSLDSSQETQYF. The DNA of the CDR3 is TGTGCCAGCAGTCTAGATTCCAGCCAAGAGACCCAGTACTTC.